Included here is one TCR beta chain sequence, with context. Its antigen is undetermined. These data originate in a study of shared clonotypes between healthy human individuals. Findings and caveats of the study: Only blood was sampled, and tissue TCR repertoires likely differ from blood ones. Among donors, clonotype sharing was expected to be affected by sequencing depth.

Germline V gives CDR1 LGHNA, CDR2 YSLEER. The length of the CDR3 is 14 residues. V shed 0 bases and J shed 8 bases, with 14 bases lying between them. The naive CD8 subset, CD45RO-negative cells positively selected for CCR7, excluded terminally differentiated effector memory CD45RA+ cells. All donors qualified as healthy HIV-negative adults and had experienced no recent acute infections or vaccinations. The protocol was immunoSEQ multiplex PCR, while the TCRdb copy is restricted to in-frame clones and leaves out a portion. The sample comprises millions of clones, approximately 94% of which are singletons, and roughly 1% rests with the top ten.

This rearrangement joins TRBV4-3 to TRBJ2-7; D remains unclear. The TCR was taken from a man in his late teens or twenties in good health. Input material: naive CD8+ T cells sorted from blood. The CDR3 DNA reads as TGCGCCAGCAGCCAAGATGCCGAGGCCCCGCAGCAGTACTTC. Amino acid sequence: CASSQDAEAPQQYF.